This T cell receptor (beta chain) was sequenced during a study of T cell changes during pregnancy in multiple sclerosis. Sequenced by immunoSEQ multiplex PCR; TCRdb stores in-frame clones only, minus some. The sample holds about 22,000 clones, more than 75% seen once. The CDR3 runs to 14 residues. The ends were cut back, 4 bases at V and 9 bases at J, with 19 bases in the middle. Germline loops: CDR1 SEHNR, CDR2 FQNEAQ (reference sequence). This clonotype was sampled from a female donor with multiple sclerosis, enrolled in a pregnancy study. The chain joins TRBV7-9 to TRBJ2-7, with a possible D match to TRBD1 (6 bases). The input for sequencing was CD8+ T cells from peripheral blood mononuclear cells, taken before pregnancy. DNA of the CDR3: TGTGCCAGCAGCTCCATCACAGGGTTTCTTGGGCAGTACTTC. Protein sequence: CASSSITGFLGQYF.